Presented here are 3 T cell receptor beta chains from one specimen sequenced in a study of T cell responses to AZD1222 COVID-19 vaccine. Measured with immunoSEQ multiplex PCR; TCRdb has only the in-frame clones, and not every one. The data contain 45,000 to 65,000 clones, about 87% of them seen just once; the ten biggest clones take up under 3.5%. The source was peripheral blood, collected 28 days after the second AZD1222 dose. The receptors derive from an adult who received the AZD1222 COVID-19 vaccine.

V and J are TRBV18 and TRBJ2-1; D is uncertain. Germline CDR1 is KGHSH and CDR2 is LQKENI. V lost 3 bases and J 9 bases, leaving 15 bases between the germline ends. This CDR3 is built from 14 residues. The CDR3 nucleotides read TGTGCCAGCTCACCTCCGGTCCAGTCGGGTGAGCAGTTCTTC. This gives the protein CASSPPVQSGEQFF.

This clone was seen a single time. J is TRBJ1-4 and V is TRBV18; 9 bases are shared with TRBD1. The germline V gene encodes CDR1 KGHSH and CDR2 LQKENI. The length of the CDR3 is 17 residues. V lost 4 bases to trimming and J lost 3 bases; unmatched junction nucleotides: 9. The CDR3 coding sequence is TGTGCCAGCTCACTGTCAACAGGGGGCAGCGCTAATGAAAAACTGTTTTTT. Its translation: CASSLSTGGSANEKLFF.

The chain is built from TRBV7-6 and TRBJ2-1, with TRBD2 matching over 10 bases. V lost 2 bases and J lost 6; bases outside the gene matches: 13. The CDR3 has 18 amino acids. Germline assignment: CDR1 SGHVS and CDR2 FNYEAQ. The CDR3 sequence: CASSLQGRGTSDRNEQFF. The DNA for the CDR3 is TGTGCCAGCAGCTTACAGGGCCGCGGGACTAGCGACCGCAATGAGCAGTTCTTC.